This T cell receptor beta chain derives from a study of neurological immune-mediated disorders. Per the germline V gene, CDR1 is MDHEN and CDR2 is SYDVKM. The CDR3 is made up of 15 amino acids. V was clipped by 7 bases and J by 8 bases, with 22 bases between them. Study-wide results and caveats: There was no clinical or MRI feature that showed an association with the multiple sclerosis repertoire cluster.

The sample holds many counts of this clonotype. Its antigen remains unidentified. TCRdb used MiXCR to reprocess the 5' RACE reads, holding one entry per CDR3 protein. The sample consists of tens of thousands of distinct CDR3 sequences, under 4.5% of them appearing once. The rearrangement links TRBV28 to TRBJ2-3; a possible D gene is TRBD2 (5 bases). Sequencing used PBMCs. The sequence was obtained from a woman aged 45-65 years with multiple sclerosis. The CDR3 loop reads CASTLTGHDRGTQYF. The CDR3 DNA follows: TGTGCCAGCACATTAACGGGCCACGACCGGGGTACGCAGTATTTT.